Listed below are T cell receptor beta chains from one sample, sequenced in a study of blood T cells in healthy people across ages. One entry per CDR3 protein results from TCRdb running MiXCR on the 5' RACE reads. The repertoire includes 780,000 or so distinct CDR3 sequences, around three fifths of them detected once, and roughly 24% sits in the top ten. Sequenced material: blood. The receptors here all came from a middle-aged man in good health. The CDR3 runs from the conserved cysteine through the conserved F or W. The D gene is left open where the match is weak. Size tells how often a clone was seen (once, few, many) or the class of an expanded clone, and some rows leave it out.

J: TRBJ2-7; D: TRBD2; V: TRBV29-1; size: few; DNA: TGCAGCGTTGAGGCAAGCGGGAGGTGTGCCTACGAGCAGTACTTC; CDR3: CSVEASGRCAYEQYF
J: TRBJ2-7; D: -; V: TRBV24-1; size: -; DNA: TGTGCCACCAGTGATGACCCGGGGAGGCAGTACTTC; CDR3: CATSDDPGRQYF
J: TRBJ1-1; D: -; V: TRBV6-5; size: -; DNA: TGTGCCAGCAGTTCCCCCGACAGAAGAGCTTTCTTT; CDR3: CASSSPDRRAFF
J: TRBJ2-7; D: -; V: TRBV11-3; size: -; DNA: TGTGCCAGCAGCTTGGAGAACAGGGACTCCTACGAGCAGTACTTC; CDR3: CASSLENRDSYEQYF
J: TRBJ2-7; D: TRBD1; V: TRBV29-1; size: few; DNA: TGCAGCGTTCGGGGGACAGGGAGTTACGAGCAGTACTTC; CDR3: CSVRGTGSYEQYF
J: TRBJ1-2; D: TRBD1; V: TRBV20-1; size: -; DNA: TGCAGTGCTAGAGCCCCCGGGGAGGGGGCGGTCCAGGGCTATGGCTACACCTTC; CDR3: CSARAPGEGAVQGYGYTF
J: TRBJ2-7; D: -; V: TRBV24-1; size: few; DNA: TGTGCCACCAGTGACGGGATGCCCCAGTACTTC; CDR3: CATSDGMPQYF
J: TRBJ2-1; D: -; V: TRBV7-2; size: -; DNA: TGTGCCAGCAGCTCACCTGGGCGGGCGGCCTACAATGAGCAGTTCTTC; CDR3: CASSSPGRAAYNEQFF
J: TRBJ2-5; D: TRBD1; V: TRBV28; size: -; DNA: TGTGCCAGCGGGCTGACAGGGGGTAGAATAGGGGAGACCCAGTACTTC; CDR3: CASGLTGGRIGETQYF
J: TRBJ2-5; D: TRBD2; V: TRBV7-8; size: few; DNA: TGTGCCAGCAGCTCCAGACTAGCGGGGAGAGAGACCCAGTACTTC; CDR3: CASSSRLAGRETQYF
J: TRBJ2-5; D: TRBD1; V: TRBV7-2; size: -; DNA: TGTGCCAGCAGCTCACCTCAGGGGGCAGAGACCCAGTACTTC; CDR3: CASSSPQGAETQYF
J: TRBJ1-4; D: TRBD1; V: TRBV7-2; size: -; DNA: TGTGCCAGCAGCATTTACAGGGGGAGGAATGAAAAACTGTTTTTT; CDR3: CASSIYRGRNEKLFF
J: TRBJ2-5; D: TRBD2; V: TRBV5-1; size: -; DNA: TGCGCCAGCAGCTCAAGACTAGCGGGGGGGCCTGGAGAGACCCAGTACTTC; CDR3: CASSSRLAGGPGETQYF
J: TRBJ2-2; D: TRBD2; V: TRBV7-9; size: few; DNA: TGTGCCAGCAGATCCAACGGGGGGGCCACCGGGGAGCTGTTTTTT; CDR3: CASRSNGGATGELFF
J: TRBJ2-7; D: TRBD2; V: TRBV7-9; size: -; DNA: TGTGCCAGCAGCGGACTAGCGGGGAAAACCTACGAGCAGTACTTC; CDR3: CASSGLAGKTYEQYF
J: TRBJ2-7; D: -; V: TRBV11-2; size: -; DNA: TGTGCCAGCAGTTCGATTCAGGAGCTCTCAACCTACGAGCAGTACTTC; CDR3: CASSSIQELSTYEQYF
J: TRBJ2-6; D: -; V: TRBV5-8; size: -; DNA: TGTGCCAGTGGGACCGGCCTTTTCGGGGCCAACGTCCTGACTTTC; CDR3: CASGTGLFGANVLTF
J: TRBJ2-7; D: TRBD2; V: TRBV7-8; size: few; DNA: TGTGCCAGCAGCTTAACGTCCGGGACTAGCTCCGGCGAGCAGTACTTC; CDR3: CASSLTSGTSSGEQYF
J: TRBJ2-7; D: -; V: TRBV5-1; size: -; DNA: TGCGCCAGCCCCCCGGGACGGATAGATTACGAGCAGTACTTC; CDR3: CASPPGRIDYEQYF
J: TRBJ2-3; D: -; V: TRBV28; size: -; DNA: TGTGCCAGCAGTTTGGGGGCTTTAGGCACAGATACGCAGTATTTT; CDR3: CASSLGALGTDTQYF
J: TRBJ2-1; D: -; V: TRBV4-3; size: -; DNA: TGCGCCAGCAGCCAAGTGTACCGGGGTGGAAAGAATGAGCAGTTCTTC; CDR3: CASSQVYRGGKNEQFF
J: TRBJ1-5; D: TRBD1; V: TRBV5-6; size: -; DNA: TGTGCCAGCAGCTACACAGGGGAGAATCAGCCCCAGCATTTT; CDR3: CASSYTGENQPQHF
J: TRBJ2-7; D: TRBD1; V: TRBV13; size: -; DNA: TGTGCCAGCCGACCCTCGGGTGTAGGGACAGGCTACGAGCAGTACTTC; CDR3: CASRPSGVGTGYEQYF
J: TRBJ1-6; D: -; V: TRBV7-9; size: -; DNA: TGTGCCAGCAGCATCCGGGACGTCAATAATTCACCCCTCCACTTT; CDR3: CASSIRDVNNSPLHF
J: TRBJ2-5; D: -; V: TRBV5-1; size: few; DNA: TGCGCCAGCAGCTCAGACGGCAGGGAGGGGGGCAGTGAGCAGTACTTC; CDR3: CASSSDGREGGSEQYF
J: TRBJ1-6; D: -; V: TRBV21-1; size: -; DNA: TGTGCCAGCCGGGCTCTCAATTCACCCCTCCACTTT; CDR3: CASRALNSPLHF
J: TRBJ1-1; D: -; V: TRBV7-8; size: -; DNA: TGTGCCAGCAGCTACAAAACCGGGACTGAAGCTTTCTTT; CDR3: CASSYKTGTEAFF
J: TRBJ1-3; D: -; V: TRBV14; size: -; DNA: TGTGCCAGCAGCCAAGATTTCGGGCCCACGGGGATCGGAAACACCATATATTTT; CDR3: CASSQDFGPTGIGNTIYF
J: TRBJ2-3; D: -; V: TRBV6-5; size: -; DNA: TGTGCCAGCAGTTACCACTTTAGTGAGGACACAGATACGCAGTATTTT; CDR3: CASSYHFSEDTDTQYF